These 19 T cell receptor beta chains were sequenced from one sample in a study of blood T cell repertoires in COVID-19. Clones were read by immunoSEQ multiplex PCR, and TCRdb kept only the in-frame ones, dropping some. The sample lists approximately 220,000 clones; 75% to 90% were seen once. The sequenced sample was peripheral blood. The receptors were gathered from a man aged 40-55 years with acute or convalescent COVID-19.

The genes are TRBV20-1 and TRBJ2-3, with a weak D call TRBD2 (5 bases). Germline CDR1 and CDR2: DFQATT and SNEGSKA (reference sequence). V lost 4 bases to trimming and J lost 7 bases, with 9 bases between them. The CDR3 runs to 11 residues. Here the CDR3 reads CSAKLANTQYF. The CDR3 bases are TGCAGTGCTAAGCTAGCTAATACGCAGTATTTT.

This clone was seen a single time. The V gene is TRBV19, the J gene TRBJ1-2; D ambiguous. Deletions cut 5 bases from V and 3 bases from J, with 19 bases between. The CDR3 totals 16 residues. CDR1 is LNHDA, CDR2 SQIVND, per germline (reference sequence). The CDR3 bases are TGTGCCAGTAGTTCGGCAGACACCTTGTGGGACTATGGCTACACCTTC. It is translated as CASSSADTLWDYGYTF.

The gene calls are TRBV5-1 and TRBJ2-7, with 9 bases lining up with TRBD1. Trimming at V came to 3 bases and at J to 1 base, leaving 5 bases not matched to a gene. This CDR3 contains 15 residues. Germline V lookup: CDR1 SGHRS, CDR2 YFSETQ. The CDR3 region has the DNA TGCGCCAGCAGCTGGATGGACAGGGGATCCTACGAGCAGTACTTC. Protein: CASSWMDRGSYEQYF.

The rearrangement joins TRBV5-5 to TRBJ2-1; 8 bases agree with TRBD1. Germline loops: CDR1 SGHKS, CDR2 YYEKEE (reference sequence). The J segment lost 8 bases and the V segment lost 3 bases, leaving 4 bases of the junction unmatched. The CDR3 is 13 residues long. The CDR3 loop reads CASSYLDRDEQFF. The CDR3 DNA follows: TGTGCCAGCAGCTATCTGGACAGGGATGAGCAGTTCTTC.

In this sample, this clone turned up a few times. Its ends do not fully match the called genes, so a read error is possible. The chain combines TRBV2 with TRBJ2-7; 7 bases map to TRBD1. Germline CDR1 is SNHLY and CDR2 is FYNNEI. CDR3 length: 10 amino acids. CDR3 amino acids: CASSWDRLGF. The CDR3 region has the DNA TGTGCCAGCAGTTGGGACAGACTGGGCTTC.

The chain carries TRBV23-1 and TRBJ2-7, with 9 bases that match TRBD1. TRBV23-1 falls under the ORF class, with uncertain function. V lost 2 bases, J lost 3 bases, and 11 bases stayed unmatched. The CDR3 length is 17 residues. The CDR3 DNA reads TGCGCCAGCAGTCAAGGACAGGGGTTTGGGGGTTTCTACGAGCAGTACTTC. Translation gives CASSQGQGFGGFYEQYF.

This clone appeared a single time. This chain connects TRBV7-2 to TRBJ2-7; D not resolved. V shed 5 bases and J shed 3 bases, with 11 bases lying between them. The length of the CDR3 is 13 residues. Looked up from germline, CDR1 is SGHTA and CDR2 is FQGNSA. DNA of the CDR3: TGTGCCAGCAGCCAAACTTCATTCTACGAGCAGTACTTC. It translates to CASSQTSFYEQYF.

The chain is built from TRBV2 and TRBJ2-1; D might be TRBD2 (7 bases). Germline values: CDR1 SNHLY, CDR2 FYNNEI. V lost 4 bases to trimming and J lost 5 bases, with 15 bases between them. The CDR3 has 15 amino acids. Here the CDR3 reads CASSVRGGENNEQFF. In nucleotides, the CDR3 is TGTGCCAGCAGTGTAAGGGGGGGGGAAAACAATGAGCAGTTCTTC.

Notes on this clone: Distinct nucleotide sequences in the sample also encode this CDR3. The chain carries TRBV28 and TRBJ1-2; 12 positions agree with TRBD1. Germline V gene lookup returns CDR1 MDHEN and CDR2 SYDVKM. V trimming: 8 bases; J trimming: 6 bases; junction bases outside the gene matches: 4. CDR3 size: 13 residues. CDR3 sequence reads: CASRGQGAHGYTF. CDR3 DNA: TGTGCCAGCCGGGGACAGGGGGCGCATGGCTACACCTTC.

The chain links TRBV7-2 to TRBJ1-1, with D maybe TRBD1 (6 bases). Deletions cut 5 bases from V and 2 bases from J, with 9 bases between. Germline loops: CDR1 SGHTA, CDR2 FQGNSA. This CDR3 contains 13 residues. The CDR3 spells CASSPRGNTEAFF. DNA of the CDR3: TGTGCCAGCAGCCCCAGGGGAAACACTGAAGCTTTCTTT.

The chain carries TRBV4-3 and TRBJ2-1; the match to TRBD2 covers 10 bases. The CDR3 is 17 amino acids. Germline values: CDR1 LGHNA, CDR2 YSLEER. V gave up 0 bases and J gave up 10 bases; unmatched junction bases: 12. CDR3 region: CASSQDYYLAGVGEQFF. The CDR3 DNA sequence: TGCGCCAGCAGCCAAGATTACTACCTAGCGGGAGTCGGGGAGCAGTTCTTC.

The chain joins TRBV10-3 to TRBJ2-7, with D unclear. Germline V gene lookup returns CDR1 ENHRY and CDR2 SYGVKD. The CDR3 is 13 residues long. Trimming pared 0 bases from V and 7 bases from J, leaving 10 bases between. The CDR3 coding sequence is TGTGCCATCAGTGAGTCGGCTAGTCAGGAGCAGTACTTC. It specifies CAISESASQEQYF.

This chain links TRBV5-1 with TRBJ1-4, with D maybe TRBD1 (5 bases). The ends were cut back, 4 bases at V and 7 bases at J, with 17 bases in the middle. Germline CDR1 is SGHRS and CDR2 is YFSETQ. The CDR3 loop spans 15 amino acids. CDR3 residues: CASSPALGPGEKLFF. The CDR3 coding sequence is TGCGCCAGCAGCCCTGCTTTGGGGCCGGGTGAAAAACTGTTTTTT.

This clone came up once. This chain uses TRBV5-1 with TRBJ2-7; D is uncertain. The germline CDR1 and CDR2 sequences are SGHRS and YFSETQ. The CDR3 has 17 amino acids. The V gene lost 2 bases and the J gene lost 5 bases, with 23 bases spanning the gap. The CDR3 region is CASSFTGQVSLGDEQYF. In nucleotides, the CDR3 is TGCGCCAGCAGCTTTACCGGCCAGGTCTCACTTGGCGACGAGCAGTACTTC.

This chain links TRBV19 with TRBJ2-1, with D possibly matching TRBD2 (5 bases). Germline assignment: CDR1 LNHDA and CDR2 SQIVND (reference sequence). V was cut by 8 bases and J by 11 bases, with 10 bases left in between. The CDR3 sequence is 10 residues long. The CDR3 region is CASGAAKQFF. The DNA for the CDR3 is TGTGCCAGTGGAGCGGCTAAGCAGTTCTTC.

The rearrangement links TRBV19 to TRBJ1-5; D is perhaps TRBD1 (5 bases). The CDR3 runs to 18 residues. From germline, CDR1 is LNHDA and CDR2 SQIVND (reference sequence). Between the trimmed V and J ends, which lost 1 base and 0 bases, there was a span of 16 bases. This CDR3 reads CASSIGGTGGGSNQPQHF. CDR3 DNA sequence: TGTGCCAGTAGTATAGGTGGGACCGGGGGGGGTAGCAATCAGCCCCAGCATTTT.

The chain is built from TRBV6-5 and TRBJ1-2; D might be TRBD1 (6 bases). The CDR3 loop spans 12 amino acids. V was cut by 5 bases and J by 8 bases, with 12 bases left in between. The germline CDR1 and CDR2 sequences are MNHEY and SVGAGI. The chain's CDR3 is CASSPTGLGYTF. For the CDR3, the DNA is TGTGCCAGCAGTCCCACAGGGCTGGGCTACACCTTC.

The rearrangement uses TRBV5-4 and TRBJ1-1, with D perhaps matching TRBD1 (5 bases). Trimming cost V 3 bases and J 2 bases, with 17 bases left between them. Per germline, CDR1 SGHNT and CDR2 YYREEE (reference sequence). The CDR3 consists of 16 residues. In nucleotides, the CDR3 is TGTGCCAGCAGCTCTGCCAACAGGCCAATTAACACTGAAGCTTTCTTT. Translation: CASSSANRPINTEAFF.

This rearrangement joins TRBV3-1 (or the pseudogene TRBV3-2) to TRBJ1-3; D possibly corresponds to TRBD1 (5 bases). The CDR3 runs 14 residues. V dropped 4 bases and J dropped 2 bases, with 9 bases sitting between them. Per the germline V gene, CDR1 is LGHDT and CDR2 is YNNKEL (reference sequence). The CDR3 bases are TGTGCCAGCAGCCCCCGCAGGGCTGGAAACACCATATATTTT. Translation gives CASSPRRAGNTIYF.